A single sample is the source of the 10 T cell receptor beta chains below, sequenced in a study of blood T cells in healthy people across ages (dated by TCRdb to between 2014 and 2016). Library prep was done by 5' RACE. TCRdb lists the instrument as Illumina HiSeq 2500. A second PCR of roughly 7 to 11 cycles was performed with a sample-barcoded 5' primer and a J-beta primer mix. TCRdb reanalyzed the raw reads on its own, using fastp at Q25 for trimming and MiXCR for clone calling, and kept in-frame beta chains. CDR3 protein sequences are deduplicated, and each keeps its most common genes and DNA. This sample is represented by approximately 880,000 distinct CDR3 sequences; about 44% of them were singletons. The leading ten clones occupy 13% of the sample. The sample was blood. The receptors shown here come from a man aged 30 to 39 in good health.

This clonotype was observed a few times. CDR3 region: CASSLTSGGDNEQFF. In DNA, the CDR3 is TGTGCCAGCAGTTTGACTAGCGGGGGAGACAATGAGCAGTTCTTC. The chain recombines TRBV28 with TRBJ2-1, with TRBD2 identical over 12 bases. Germline V gene sequence: CDR1 MDHEN, CDR2 SYDVKM. This CDR3 has 15 residues. V shed 3 bases and J 5 bases; nucleotides not matched to a gene: 2.

J is TRBJ2-7 and V is TRBV6-6; maybe TRBD1 (6 bases). Trimming cost V 5 bases and J 4 bases, with 15 bases left between them. Germline V gene sequence: CDR1 MNHNY, CDR2 SVGAGI (reference sequence). CDR3 length: 14 residues. The CDR3 DNA is TGTGCCAGCAGTGGACCGGGACACCAATACGAGCAGTACTTC. Its translation is CASSGPGHQYEQYF.

This rearrangement joins TRBV6-2 or TRBV6-3 to TRBJ2-3; 16 bases are a match to TRBD2. Germline CDR1 is MNHEY and CDR2 is SVGEGT. The CDR3 covers 15 residues. The V gene end was trimmed by 6 bases and the J gene end by 7 bases; junction bases not matched to a gene: 4. The CDR3 bases are TGTGCCAGCAGCGGGACTAGCGGGGGGGCACATACGCAGTATTTT. Translating gives CASSGTSGGAHTQYF.

This clonotype was seen only a few times. The rearrangement uses TRBV3-1 and TRBJ2-1; 11 bases fit TRBD2. This CDR3 is 15 amino acids long. Germline lookup yields CDR1 LGHDT and CDR2 YNNKEL (reference sequence). After removal of 1 base from V and 9 bases from J, the junction contained 5 bases not matched to a gene. The chain's CDR3 is CASSQGSGGAVEQFF. CDR3 bases: TGTGCCAGCAGCCAAGGTAGCGGGGGGGCTGTTGAGCAGTTCTTC.

This clonotype was recorded a few times. CDR3 bases: TGCAGCGTTGAAAGAACAGGGGCCTACGAGCAGTACTTC. It yields the protein CSVERTGAYEQYF. This rearrangement joins TRBV29-1 to TRBJ2-7, with 7 bases fitting TRBD1. This CDR3 contains 13 residues. V trimming: 2 bases; J trimming: 2 bases; junction bases outside the gene matches: 3. The germline V gene has CDR1 SQVTM and CDR2 ANQGSEA.

This chain connects TRBV20-1 to TRBJ1-2; D remains ambiguous. This CDR3 region has 13 residues. V was trimmed by 5 bases and J by 3 bases, leaving 13 bases between them. The germline V gene encodes CDR1 DFQATT and CDR2 SNEGSKA (reference sequence). The CDR3 loop is CSAGSTKDYGYTF. CDR3 DNA: TGCAGTGCTGGATCCACAAAGGACTATGGCTACACCTTC.

The rearrangement joins TRBV7-9 to TRBJ2-1, with a tentative D call TRBD1 (6 bases). The CDR3 is 14 residues long. From germline, CDR1 is SEHNR and CDR2 FQNEAQ (reference sequence). V was pared by 3 bases and J by 3 bases, with 9 bases between. The DNA for the CDR3 is TGTGCCAGCAGCTTTTTACAGGGCTACAATGAGCAGTTCTTC. It codes for CASSFLQGYNEQFF.

This clonotype was recorded a few times. The CDR3 coding sequence is TGTGCCAGCAGCCAAGATATAGTCGGGAGCTCTGGGGCCAACGTCCTGACTTTC. Translated, it gives CASSQDIVGSSGANVLTF. This chain links TRBV3-1 with TRBJ2-6; D is perhaps TRBD2 (6 bases). Germline V lookup: CDR1 LGHDT, CDR2 YNNKEL (reference sequence). V lost 0 bases to trimming and J lost 0 bases, with 12 bases between them. This CDR3 region has 18 residues.

The CDR3 DNA is TGCAGTGCTAGAGTTTACGGACTCAGGAGCAATCAGCCCCAGCATTTT. Amino acid sequence: CSARVYGLRSNQPQHF. This chain links TRBV20-1 with TRBJ1-5; D not resolved. Germline V lookup: CDR1 DFQATT, CDR2 SNEGSKA (reference sequence). The V and J ends lost 1 base and 1 base respectively, with 14 bases between them. This CDR3 is 16 amino acids long.

In the case of this clonotype: The conserved phenylalanine or tryptophan normally closing the CDR3 is absent here, so this likely arose from a read error. No DNA is shown, since the ends of the CDR3 on it are uncertain; the CDR3 is the one TCRdb lists. This chain connects TRBV7-2 to TRBJ2-1; the table calls TRBD2, which could not be checked here. CDR1 and CDR2 (germline): SGHTA, FQGNSA. Inclusive of both ends, the CDR3 amounts to 16 amino acids. Here the CDR3 reads CASSLEVQRSGYTFGS.